The 30 T cell receptor beta chains below come from one sample, sequenced in a study of molecular identifiers for immune sequencing clone quantification. TCRdb re-called the PCR reads through MiXCR, storing one row per CDR3 protein. Of about half a million distinct CDR3 sequences listed, about 25% are singletons. Sequencing was done on a sample of naive CD8+ T cells from blood, with Jurkat cell RNA spiked in. Described subset: FACS-sorted CD8+CD4-CCR7+CD45RA+ naive T cells. The receptor set was obtained from a human donor in good health. Some libraries in this study had Jurkat cell RNA spiked in.

The chain couples TRBV5-6 to TRBJ2-2; 7 bases are a match to TRBD1. The CDR3 totals 16 residues. Germline trimming cut 0 bases from V and 3 bases from J; bases unmatched to any gene: 5. CDR1 SGHDT and CDR2 YYEEEE come from the germline V gene. This CDR3 reads CASSLVGTEYTGELFF. In DNA, the CDR3 is TGTGCCAGCAGCTTGGTAGGGACAGAGTACACCGGGGAGCTGTTTTTT.

Concerning this clonotype: The junction does not match germline at one end; this may be a read error. The chain is built from TRBV7-2 and TRBJ2-7, with a weak D call TRBD2 (6 bases). The CDR3 has 14 residues. Germline CDR1 is SGHTA and CDR2 is FQGNSA. The CDR3 bases are TGTGCCAGCCGCTTAACCGGGAGCTCCTACGCGCCGTACTTC. Amino acids: CASRLTGSSYAPYF.

The chain joins TRBV4-2 to TRBJ2-7; D is uncertain. In germline, CDR1 is LGHNA, CDR2 YNFKEQ. Trimming pared 0 bases from V and 2 bases from J, leaving 11 bases between. The CDR3 runs 15 residues. CDR3 protein: CASSQDLNPTYEQYF. The CDR3 nucleotides are TGTGCCAGCAGCCAAGATTTGAATCCTACCTACGAGCAGTACTTC.

This clonotype was seen a handful of times. The chain employs TRBV4-3 and TRBJ1-2; 7 bases align to TRBD1. V dropped 3 bases and J dropped 7; count of bases not matched to a gene: 8. The CDR3 has 14 residues. Germline-derived CDR1 and CDR2 are LGHNA and YSLEER. The DNA for the CDR3 is TGCGCCAGCAGCCAGGGCAGGGGGATGTCTGGCTACACCTTC. Protein sequence: CASSQGRGMSGYTF.

This clonotype has just a few counts. The chain carries TRBV11-2 and TRBJ2-7; D possibly corresponds to TRBD1 (6 bases). CDR1 SGHAT and CDR2 FQNNGV come from the germline V gene. The CDR3 is made up of 14 amino acids. Trimming removed 4 bases at V and 3 bases at J, with 13 bases between. The CDR3 sequence: CASSSPQGRYEQYF. The CDR3 DNA reads as TGTGCCAGCAGCTCCCCACAGGGCCGCTACGAGCAGTACTTC.

This clonotype was counted between two and nine times. The chain recombines TRBV12-3 or TRBV12-4 with TRBJ2-7; tentatively, D is TRBD2 (7 bases). V shed 6 bases and J shed 7 bases, with 10 bases lying between them. This CDR3 is built from 11 residues. The chain's CDR3 is CASREGGEQYF. The CDR3 nucleotides read TGTGCCAGCAGGGAGGGGGGGGAGCAGTACTTC.

The chain links TRBV29-1 to TRBJ1-1; D is possibly TRBD1 (6 bases). The CDR3 has 12 amino acids. V was cut by 7 bases and J by 10 bases, with 19 bases left in between. Germline loops: CDR1 SQVTM, CDR2 ANQGSEA. Written as DNA, the CDR3 is TGCAGCGCCCGAAATCATAAGGGGGGAGCTTTCTTT. It encodes CSARNHKGGAFF.

This clonotype has more than one count but fewer than ten. CDR3 region: CASGLAGAYEQYF. In DNA form, the CDR3 reads TGCGCCAGCGGACTAGCGGGGGCATACGAGCAGTACTTC. The chain uses TRBV4-1 and TRBJ2-7; 13 bases line up with TRBD2. Per the germline V gene, CDR1 is MGHRA and CDR2 is YSYEKL. The CDR3 totals 13 residues. V lost 8 bases and J lost 4; bases outside the gene matches: 2.

V gene TRBV30 combines with J gene TRBJ2-7, with D perhaps TRBD1 (5 bases). The CDR3 consists of 13 residues. V was cut by 2 bases and J by 1 base, with 9 bases left in between. CDR1 is GTSNPN and CDR2 is SVGIG in the germline V gene (reference sequence). As DNA, the CDR3 is TGTGCCTGGAGTTCGTCAGGGTCCTACGAGCAGTACTTC. This encodes CAWSSSGSYEQYF.

This clonotype was counted ten times or more. The genes are TRBV2 and TRBJ2-3, with TRBD2 matching 12 bases. The ends lost 6 bases at V and 0 bases at J; junction bases unmatched: 13. The germline gives CDR1 SNHLY, CDR2 FYNNEI. The CDR3 has 19 residues. The CDR3 protein is CASSTKTSGRSGSTDTQYF. The CDR3 DNA follows: TGTGCCAGCAGCACAAAGACTAGCGGGAGATCTGGGAGCACAGATACGCAGTATTTT.

This clonotype was seen at least ten times. The gene calls are TRBV4-3 and TRBJ2-7, with a weak D call TRBD2 (6 bases). The CDR3 sequence is 15 residues long. V was cut by 0 bases and J by 1 base, with 10 bases left in between. From germline, CDR1 is LGHNA and CDR2 YSLEER. CDR3 sequence: CASSQDSRGSYEQYF. The CDR3 nucleotides read TGCGCCAGCAGCCAAGATAGTCGGGGGTCCTACGAGCAGTACTTC.

A remark on this clonotype: A junction end diverges from the germline sequence, so it may reflect a read error. The V and J genes are TRBV4-3 and TRBJ2-7, with D hard to call. CDR1 and CDR2 from the germline V gene are LGHNA and YSLEER. The CDR3 consists of 15 residues. In DNA, the CDR3 is TGCGCCAGCGGCCAAGTAGGTATGAGCTCCTACGAGCGGTACTTC. It translates to CASGQVGMSSYERYF.

The genes are TRBV28 and TRBJ1-1, with a possible D match to TRBD1 (5 bases). Trimming removed 5 bases from V and 1 base from J, with 11 bases in between. The CDR3 is 14 residues long. The germline gives CDR1 MDHEN, CDR2 SYDVKM. This CDR3 is CASSHGGWNTEAFF. The DNA of the CDR3 is TGTGCCAGCAGTCATGGGGGTTGGAACACTGAAGCTTTCTTT.

V usage is TRBV13 and J usage is TRBJ2-5; 9 bases are shared with TRBD2. J lost 2 bases, V lost 5 bases, and 9 bases had no gene match. Per germline, CDR1 PRHDT and CDR2 FYEKMQ (reference sequence). The CDR3 is 16 amino acids. The chain's CDR3 is CASSPPAGGVQETQYF. The CDR3 nucleotides read TGTGCCAGCAGCCCCCCTGCGGGGGGGGTACAAGAGACCCAGTACTTC.

This chain joins TRBV21-1 and TRBJ2-1; TRBD1 is the table's D call, not checked against the DNA. TRBV21-1 is noted as a pseudogene. The CDR3 is 13 amino acids. The CDR3 protein is CASSFLGAHGEFF. The CDR3 DNA reads as TGTGCCAGCAGCTTCTTAGGAGCACACGGGGAGTTCTTC.

This clonotype was observed a few times. The chain links TRBV7-9 to TRBJ1-1; possibly TRBD1 for D (6 bases). Trimming left V 3 bases short and J 0 bases short, with 20 bases between. This CDR3 is 18 amino acids long. Germline V CDR1 and CDR2: SEHNR, FQNEAQ (reference sequence). DNA of the CDR3: TGTGCCAGCAGCTTCGCCTCTTTGGGGGCTGCATTGAACACTGAAGCTTTCTTT. This sequence encodes CASSFASLGAALNTEAFF.

V gene TRBV27 combines with J gene TRBJ2-7, with TRBD2 matching over 14 bases. This CDR3 is built from 15 residues. Germline CDR1 MNHEY, CDR2 SMNVEV (reference sequence). V dropped 4 bases and J dropped 6; count of bases not matched to a gene: 5. In nucleotides, the CDR3 is TGTGCCAGCAGTTCTCCGACTAGCGGGAGGGTCGAGCAGTACTTC. Protein: CASSSPTSGRVEQYF.

V is TRBV7-2 and J is TRBJ1-4, with a weak D call TRBD1 (5 bases). Germline V gene data show CDR1 as SGHTA and CDR2 as FQGNSA. This CDR3 contains 17 residues. The V end lost 4 bases, the J end lost 5 bases, and 20 bases lay between the germline ends. Here the CDR3 DNA reads TGTGCCAGCAGCTGGGGTGCGGGACGGGGAGGGAATGAAAAACTGTTTTTT. Translated, it gives CASSWGAGRGGNEKLFF.

V and J are TRBV4-3 and TRBJ2-6; a weak D match, TRBD2 (5 bases). Germline V CDR1 and CDR2: LGHNA, YSLEER. Trimming took 4 bases from V and 4 from J, leaving 14 bases between them. The CDR3 loop spans 16 amino acids. Here the CDR3 reads CASSPGETWGANVLTF. The CDR3 DNA follows: TGCGCCAGCAGCCCCGGGGAGACGTGGGGGGCCAACGTCCTGACTTTC.

This clonotype was seen more than once but under ten times. The gene calls are TRBV19 and TRBJ2-5; maybe TRBD1 (6 bases). Germline CDR1 LNHDA, CDR2 SQIVND (reference sequence). This CDR3 has 17 amino acids. Trimming removed 4 bases at V and 1 base at J, with 19 bases between. The chain's CDR3 is CASSTSPRSGVQETQYF. As DNA, the CDR3 is TGTGCCAGTAGTACCTCACCCCGTTCAGGGGTCCAAGAGACCCAGTACTTC.

The sample holds a few counts of this clonotype. The chain combines TRBV4-1 with TRBJ2-7; no definite D call. The CDR3 extends over 16 amino acids. Trimming cost V 4 bases and J 0 bases, with 16 bases left between them. Germline loops: CDR1 MGHRA, CDR2 YSYEKL. The CDR3 DNA sequence: TGCGCCAGCAGCCGTCCAGACACGACCCACTCCTACGAGCAGTACTTC. It is translated as CASSRPDTTHSYEQYF.

The V and J genes are TRBV6-2 or TRBV6-3 and TRBJ1-6; 7 bases match TRBD1. Germline values: CDR1 MNHEY, CDR2 SVGEGT. CDR3 length: 15 residues. V dropped 3 bases and J dropped 8; count of bases not matched to a gene: 7. CDR3 protein: CASSYFSDRDSPLHF. Written as DNA, the CDR3 is TGTGCCAGCAGTTATTTCTCTGACAGGGATTCACCCCTCCACTTT.

The V call is TRBV2, the J call TRBJ2-2; D is unclear. V was pared by 1 base and J by 3 bases, with 6 bases between. The germline CDR1 and CDR2 sequences are SNHLY and FYNNEI. The CDR3 totals 14 residues. The CDR3 DNA reads as TGTGCCAGCAGTGAAGGGACCTACACCGGGGAGCTGTTTTTT. Its protein product is CASSEGTYTGELFF.

On this clonotype: A read error is possible here, since a much larger clone lies one base away. The chain combines TRBV30 with TRBJ2-3; weak D call: TRBD2 (5 bases). The CDR3 is 15 residues long. Per germline, CDR1 GTSNPN and CDR2 SVGIG (reference sequence). The CDR3 bases are TGTGCCTGGTGTGTAGTCAGCGGTACCACAGATACGCAGTATTTT. This gives the protein CAWCVVSGTTDTQYF.

Many counts were recorded for this clonotype. An end of the junction does not agree with germline; a read error may underlie this. This chain links TRBV5-5 with TRBJ2-1; 9 nucleotides align to TRBD1. Germline assignment: CDR1 SGHKS and CDR2 YYEKEE (reference sequence). There are 16 residues in the CDR3. The CDR3 DNA is TGCGCCAGCAGCTTGGACGGGACAGGGTTATTCAATGAGCAGTTCTTC. Amino acid sequence: CASSLDGTGLFNEQFF. Variable domain in full (rest from reference TRBV5-5 and TRBJ2-1): DAGVTQSPTHLIKTRGQQVTLRCSPISGHKSVSWYQQVLGQGPQFIFQYYEKEERGRGNFPDRFSARQFPNYSSELNVNALLLGDSALYLCASSLDGTGLFNEQFFGPGTRLTVL.

This clonotype showed up just a few times. V is TRBV20-1 and J is TRBJ2-4, with D perhaps assigned TRBD1 or TRBD2 (6 bases each). The germline gives CDR1 DFQATT, CDR2 SNEGSKA (reference sequence). The CDR3 totals 13 residues. V lost 1 base and J lost 7, with 11 bases in between. The CDR3 DNA sequence: TGCAGTGCTAGAGGGCAGGGGAGGAACATTCAGTACTTC. Amino acids: CSARGQGRNIQYF.

This clonotype has at least ten counts. This chain joins TRBV7-9 and TRBJ2-3; D not certain. Germline CDR1 SEHNR, CDR2 FQNEAQ (reference sequence). V was trimmed by 5 bases and J by 4 bases, leaving 4 bases between them. This CDR3 is built from 11 residues. CDR3: CASSPPDTQYF. The CDR3 DNA reads as TGTGCCAGCAGCCCCCCAGATACGCAGTATTTT. Full variable domain (rest looked up from reference TRBV7-9 and TRBJ2-3): DTGVSQNPRHKITKRGQNVTFRCDPISEHNRLYWYRQTLGQGPEFLTYFQNEAQLEKSRLLSDRFSAERPKGSFSTLEIQRTEQGDSAMYLCASSPPDTQYFGPGTRLTVL.

For this clonotype: Just one base apart from a much larger clone, this may be a read error. This chain connects TRBV27 to TRBJ1-1; 10 bases match TRBD1. CDR3 length: 12 residues. CDR1 and CDR2 from the germline V gene are MNHEY and SMNVEV (reference sequence). CDR3 nucleotide sequence: TGTGCCGGCAGGGGACAGGGGTTGGAAGCTTTCTTT. Protein product: CAGRGQGLEAFF.

This clonotype was detected only a few times. V usage is TRBV27 and J usage is TRBJ1-4; D is unresolved. The CDR3 sequence is 15 residues long. V was clipped by 5 bases and J by 0 bases, with 10 bases between them. Germline V gene lookup returns CDR1 MNHEY and CDR2 SMNVEV (reference sequence). The chain's CDR3 is CASSTTEATNEKLFF. Here the CDR3 DNA reads TGTGCCAGCAGTACGACGGAAGCAACTAATGAAAAACTGTTTTTT.

In regard to this clonotype: Because the CDR3 is missing its conserved closing phenylalanine or tryptophan, this is likely a read error. The chain has TRBV7-9 and TRBJ1-2, with D maybe TRBD1 (5 bases). The V gene lost 7 bases and the J gene lost 0 bases, with 15 bases spanning the gap. Per germline, CDR1 SEHNR and CDR2 FQNEAQ (reference sequence). The CDR3 covers 15 residues. The CDR3, as DNA: TGTGCCAGCAAACTAGACGGGACCGCTAACTATGGCTACACCCTC. Translation: CASKLDGTANYGYTL.